This T cell receptor beta chain emerged from a study of blood T cell repertoires in COVID-19. Study-wide background: The United States, Italy and Spain supplied acute and convalescent COVID-19 samples.

The data were produced by immunoSEQ multiplex PCR, yet TCRdb's version contains in-frame clones alone and is incomplete. The top ten clones hold roughly 7% of a sample with over 150,000 clones, around 81% of them seen once. This TCR was recovered from a man in his forties who had recovered from COVID-19. The source material was PBMCs or T cells enriched from blood (not recorded which).

The CDR3 sequence is CASSESRGSSYNSPLHF. In nucleotides, the CDR3 is TGTGCCAGCAGTGAATCTAGGGGGAGCTCCTATAATTCACCCCTCCACTTT. J is TRBJ1-6 and V is TRBV6-1, with a tentative D call TRBD1 (6 bases). Germline V gene data show CDR1 as MNHNS and CDR2 as SASEGT. This CDR3 contains 17 residues. V lost 2 bases, J lost 0 bases, and 11 bases lay in between.